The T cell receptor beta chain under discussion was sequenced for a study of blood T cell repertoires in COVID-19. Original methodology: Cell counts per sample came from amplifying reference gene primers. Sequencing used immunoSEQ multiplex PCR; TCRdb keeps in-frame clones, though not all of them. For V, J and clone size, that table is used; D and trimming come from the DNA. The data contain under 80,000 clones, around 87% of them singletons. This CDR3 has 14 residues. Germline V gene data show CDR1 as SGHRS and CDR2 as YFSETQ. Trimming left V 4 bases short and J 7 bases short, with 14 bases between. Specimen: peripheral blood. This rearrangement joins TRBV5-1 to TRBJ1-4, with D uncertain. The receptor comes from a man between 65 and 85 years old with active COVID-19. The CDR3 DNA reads TGCGCCAGCAGCCCCCGGGCCCGGGGTGAAAAACTGTTTTTT. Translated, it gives CASSPRARGEKLFF. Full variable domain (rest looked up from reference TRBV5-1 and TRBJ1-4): KAGVTQTPRYLIKTRGQQVTLSCSPISGHRSVSWYQQTPGQGLQFLFEYFSETQRNKGNFPGRFSGRQFSNSRSEMNVSTLELGDSALYLCASSPRARGEKLFFGSGTQLSVL.